The 5 T cell receptor beta chains presented below share a single source sample, sequenced in a study of shared clonotypes between healthy human individuals. Sequenced by immunoSEQ multiplex PCR; TCRdb stores in-frame clones only, minus some. The data show 2 million to 3 million clones, with 93% seen just once and approximately 0.35% held by the top ten. Sequenced sample: naive CD4+ T cells from PBMCs. Subset described: CD45RA+ positively selected. The receptors were gathered from a man between 18 and 35 years old in good health. Some clones in this sample may be carry-over from other donors' samples.

The genes are TRBV7-9 and TRBJ1-1, with TRBD1 identical over 8 bases. Germline lookup yields CDR1 SEHNR and CDR2 FQNEAQ (reference sequence). V was pared by 4 bases and J by 1 base, with 2 bases of the junction left unmatched. The CDR3 has 14 amino acids. The CDR3: CASSYGQGNTEAFF. CDR3 sequence (DNA): TGTGCCAGCAGCTACGGACAGGGGAACACTGAAGCTTTCTTT.

This chain connects TRBV7-2 to TRBJ2-3, with TRBD1 as a possible D gene (5 bases). The CDR3 loop spans 12 amino acids. Per the germline V gene, CDR1 is SGHTA and CDR2 is FQGNSA. Trimming stripped 4 bases from V and 6 bases from J, with 8 bases between. The CDR3 reads CASSSNRDTQYF. DNA of the CDR3: TGTGCCAGCAGCTCGAACAGGGATACGCAGTATTTT. Full variable domain (missing parts from reference TRBV7-2 and TRBJ2-3): GAGVSQSPSNKVTEKGKDVELRCDPISGHTALYWYRQSLGQGLEFLIYFQGNSAPDKSGLPSDRFSAERTGGSVSTLTIQRTQQEDSAVYLCASSSNRDTQYFGPGTRLTVL.

The CDR3 sequence is CASSVGREPTVTEAFF. As DNA, the CDR3 is TGCGCCAGCAGCGTTGGACGGGAACCCACGGTCACTGAAGCTTTCTTT. The chain couples TRBV5-1 to TRBJ1-1; D uncertain. The CDR3 consists of 16 residues. V gave up 4 bases and J gave up 4 bases, with 20 bases separating them. CDR1 and CDR2 from the germline V gene are SGHRS and YFSETQ. The entire variable domain, with the rest obtained from reference TRBV5-1 and TRBJ1-1, is as follows: KAGVTQTPRYLIKTRGQQVTLSCSPISGHRSVSWYQQTPGQGLQFLFEYFSETQRNKGNFPGRFSGRQFSNSRSEMNVSTLELGDSALYLCASSVGREPTVTEAFFGQGTRLTVV.

The rearrangement uses TRBV29-1 and TRBJ1-1; tentative D call: TRBD1 (6 bases). Germline CDR1 and CDR2: SQVTM and ANQGSEA. The V gene lost 1 base and the J gene lost 5 bases, with 14 bases spanning the gap. This CDR3 has 14 residues. This chain's CDR3 is CSVEGRGGRTEAFF. The CDR3 DNA follows: TGCAGCGTTGAAGGGCGGGGGGGCCGTACTGAAGCTTTCTTT.

The genes are TRBV5-6 and TRBJ2-7; D possibly uses TRBD1 or TRBD2 (6 bases each). The germline gives CDR1 SGHDT, CDR2 YYEEEE. The V end was cut by 0 bases, the J end by 7 bases, with 11 bases between. This CDR3 is built from 13 residues. CDR3 sequence: CASSLARGGEQYF. For the CDR3, the DNA is TGTGCCAGCAGCTTGGCCAGAGGGGGGGAGCAGTACTTC.